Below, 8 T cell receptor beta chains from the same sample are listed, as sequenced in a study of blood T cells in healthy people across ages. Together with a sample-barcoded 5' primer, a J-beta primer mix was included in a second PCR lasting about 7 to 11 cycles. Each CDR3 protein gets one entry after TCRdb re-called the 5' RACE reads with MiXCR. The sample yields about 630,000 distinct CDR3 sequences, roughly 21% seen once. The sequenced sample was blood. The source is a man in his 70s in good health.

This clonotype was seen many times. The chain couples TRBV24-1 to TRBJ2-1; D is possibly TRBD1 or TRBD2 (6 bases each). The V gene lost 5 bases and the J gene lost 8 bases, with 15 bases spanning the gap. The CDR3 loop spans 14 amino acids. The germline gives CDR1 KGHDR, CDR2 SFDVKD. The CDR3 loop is CATSVQGRGDEQFF. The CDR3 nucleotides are TGTGCCACCAGTGTTCAGGGGCGCGGGGATGAGCAGTTCTTC.

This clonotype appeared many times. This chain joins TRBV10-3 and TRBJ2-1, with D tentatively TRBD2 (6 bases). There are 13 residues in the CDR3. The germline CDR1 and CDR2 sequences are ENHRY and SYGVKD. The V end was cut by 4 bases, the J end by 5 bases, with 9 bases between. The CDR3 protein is CAISGSGDNEQFF. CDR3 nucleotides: TGTGCCATCAGTGGTAGCGGAGACAATGAGCAGTTCTTC.

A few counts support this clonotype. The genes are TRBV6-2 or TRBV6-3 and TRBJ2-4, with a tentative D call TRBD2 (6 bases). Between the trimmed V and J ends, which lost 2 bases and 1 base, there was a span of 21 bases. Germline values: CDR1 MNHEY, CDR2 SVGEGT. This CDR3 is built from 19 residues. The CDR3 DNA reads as TGTGCCAGCAGTTACGATCCGGGGGAGGACCCCTTGGCCAAAAACATTCAGTACTTC. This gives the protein CASSYDPGEDPLAKNIQYF.

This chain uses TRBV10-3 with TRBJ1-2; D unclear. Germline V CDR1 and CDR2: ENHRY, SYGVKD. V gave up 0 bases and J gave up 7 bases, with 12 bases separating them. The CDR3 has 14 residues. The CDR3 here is CAISESGGSRGYTF. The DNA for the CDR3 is TGTGCCATCAGTGAGTCGGGAGGGTCCCGTGGCTACACCTTC.

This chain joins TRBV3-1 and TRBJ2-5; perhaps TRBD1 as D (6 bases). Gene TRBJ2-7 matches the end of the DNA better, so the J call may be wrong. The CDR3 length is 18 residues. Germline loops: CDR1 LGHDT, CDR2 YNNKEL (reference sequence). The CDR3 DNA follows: TGTGCCAGCAGCCAAGGGCGCTCCACAGGGAGAATTTTTTACGAGCAGTACTTC. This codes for CASSQGRSTGRIFYEQYF.

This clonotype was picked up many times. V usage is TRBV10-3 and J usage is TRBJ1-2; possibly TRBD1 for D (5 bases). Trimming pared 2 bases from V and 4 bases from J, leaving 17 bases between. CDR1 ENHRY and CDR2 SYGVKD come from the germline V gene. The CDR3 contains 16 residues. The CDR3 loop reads CAISEGRGGESYGYTF. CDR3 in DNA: TGTGCCATCAGTGAGGGAAGGGGAGGAGAGTCCTATGGCTACACCTTC.

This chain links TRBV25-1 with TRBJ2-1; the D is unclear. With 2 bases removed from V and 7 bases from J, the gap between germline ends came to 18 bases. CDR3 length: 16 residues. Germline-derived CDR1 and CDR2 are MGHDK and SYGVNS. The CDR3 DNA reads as TGTGCCAGCAGTGAAATATCCCCTATAGGGAATAATGAGCAGTTCTTC. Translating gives CASSEISPIGNNEQFF.

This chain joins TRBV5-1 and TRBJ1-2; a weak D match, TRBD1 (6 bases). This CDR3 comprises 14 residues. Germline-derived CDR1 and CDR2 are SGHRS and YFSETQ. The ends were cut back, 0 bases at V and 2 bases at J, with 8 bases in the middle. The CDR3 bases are TGCGCCAGCAGCTTGGGGACAGACAACTATGGCTACACCTTC. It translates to CASSLGTDNYGYTF.